Listed here are 18 T cell receptor beta chains from one sample, sequenced in a study of CD8+CD57+ T cells in acquired aplastic anemia. The use of genomic DNA as template underpinned the TCR beta VDJ and CDR3 profiling. One entry per CDR3 protein results from TCRdb running MiXCR on the reads. The sample lists a few hundred thousand distinct CDR3 sequences; approximately 35% were seen once. Sequences were obtained from sorted CD4+, CD8+, or CD8+CD57+ T cells (not recorded which) from PBMCs. These receptors came from a human donor in good health, serving as a control.

This clonotype was detected many times. The CDR3 sequence: CASSLRRDYGYTF. Here the CDR3 DNA reads TGTGCCAGCAGTTTGCGCAGAGACTATGGCTACACCTTC. This chain joins TRBV12-3 or TRBV12-4 and TRBJ1-2; D not certain. This CDR3 has 13 residues. V was cut by 3 bases and J by 3 bases, with 8 bases left in between.

This rearrangement joins TRBV6-5 to TRBJ1-3, with 8 bases identical to TRBD1. CDR1 MNHEY and CDR2 SVGAGI come from the germline V gene. V was pared by 2 bases and J by 2 bases, with 2 bases of the junction left unmatched. CDR3 length equals 15 residues. In DNA, the CDR3 is TGTGCCAGCAGTTACGGACAGGGAGCTGGAAACACCATATATTTT. Its translation: CASSYGQGAGNTIYF.

This clonotype was recorded many times. The gene calls are TRBV10-1 and TRBJ2-7; TRBD1 might be the D (6 bases). From germline, CDR1 is WNHNN and CDR2 SYGVQD (reference sequence). V lost 6 bases, J lost 2 bases, and 11 bases lay in between. The CDR3 spans 13 residues. CDR3 DNA sequence: TGCGCCAGCAGCTCACAGGGTACCTACGAGCAGTACTTC. Translating gives CASSSQGTYEQYF.

This clonotype was counted a few times. The CDR3 loop is CASSPQGGSNTGELFF. The CDR3 DNA follows: TGTGCCAGCAGCCCCCAAGGGGGGTCGAACACCGGGGAGCTGTTTTTT. The chain carries TRBV7-3 and TRBJ2-2; D is tentatively TRBD1 or TRBD2 (6 bases each). This CDR3 comprises 16 residues. In germline, CDR1 is SGHTA, CDR2 FQGTGA. Trimming cost V 5 bases and J 0 bases, with 13 bases left between them.

This clonotype occurred many times. The rearrangement joins TRBV2 to TRBJ1-2; D gene unclear. CDR1 and CDR2 (germline): SNHLY, FYNNEI. There are 13 residues in the CDR3. Deletions cut 1 base from V and 2 bases from J, with 5 bases between. CDR3 amino acids: CASSEGRNYGYTF. CDR3 coding DNA: TGTGCCAGCAGTGAAGGGCGGAACTATGGCTACACCTTC.

V is TRBV7-8 and J is TRBJ2-7, with TRBD2 matching 7 bases. CDR1 and CDR2 (germline): SGHVS, FQNEAQ. The CDR3 contains 13 residues. After removal of 5 bases from V and 3 bases from J, the junction contained 4 bases not matched to a gene. The CDR3 DNA follows: TGTGCCAGCAGCCCCAGCGGGGACTACGAGCAGTACTTC. This translates into CASSPSGDYEQYF.

This chain links TRBV20-1 with TRBJ2-2; the match to TRBD1 covers 8 bases. Germline V gives CDR1 DFQATT, CDR2 SNEGSKA (reference sequence). This CDR3 has 15 amino acids. Germline trimming cut 2 bases from V and 7 bases from J; bases unmatched to any gene: 9. CDR3 DNA sequence: TGCAGTGCTAGAAGCGCCAGGGGGCCTGACGGGGAGCTGTTTTTT. It yields the protein CSARSARGPDGELFF.

This clonotype occurred many times. This chain connects TRBV20-1 to TRBJ2-7; D uncertain. The CDR3 has 11 residues. The V gene's germline CDR1 is DFQATT and CDR2 SNEGSKA (reference sequence). Trimming removed 1 base at V and 3 bases at J, with 4 bases between. As DNA, the CDR3 is TGCAGTGCTAGAGTCGACTACGAGCAGTACTTC. Its protein product is CSARVDYEQYF.

This clonotype was found many times. This chain uses TRBV15 with TRBJ2-3; D is unresolved. CDR3 length: 13 residues. V was trimmed by 0 bases and J by 8 bases, leaving 9 bases between them. Germline V gene lookup returns CDR1 LNHNV and CDR2 YYDKDF (reference sequence). The chain's CDR3 is CATSRERVGTQYF. CDR3 bases: TGTGCCACCAGCAGAGAGCGCGTGGGTACGCAGTATTTT. The whole variable domain, filled in from reference TRBV15 and TRBJ2-3, reads DAMVIQNPRYQVTQFGKPVTLSCSQTLNHNVMYWYQQKSSQAPKLLFHYYDKDFNNEADTPDNFQSRRPNTSFCFLDIRSPGLGDTAMYLCATSRERVGTQYFGPGTRLTVL.

The chain employs TRBV19 and TRBJ1-2, with D tentatively TRBD1 (5 bases). CDR3 length equals 13 residues. Between the trimmed V and J ends, which lost 6 bases and 5 bases, there was a span of 13 bases. Germline assignment: CDR1 LNHDA and CDR2 SQIVND (reference sequence). Written as DNA, the CDR3 is TGTGCCAGTAGGCTTCGGGGGAATTATGGCTACACCTTC. The encoded protein is CASRLRGNYGYTF.

This clonotype was counted a few times. The chain links TRBV12-3 or TRBV12-4 to TRBJ1-1; maybe TRBD1 (5 bases). Trimming removed 3 bases at V and 11 bases at J, with 13 bases between. The CDR3 totals 12 residues. As DNA, the CDR3 is TGTGCCAGCAGTTTTTTTGTGGGGGATGCTTTCTTT. Protein: CASSFFVGDAFF.

This clonotype was seen ten or more times. V is TRBV5-4 and J is TRBJ2-7; D gene unclear. Trimming took off 2 bases at V and 3 bases at J, with 12 bases between the two ends. This CDR3 has 14 residues. Germline V gene data show CDR1 as SGHNT and CDR2 as YYREEE (reference sequence). Here the CDR3 DNA reads TGTGCCAGCAGCTTAATGGCAACGGACTACGAGCAGTACTTC. It yields the protein CASSLMATDYEQYF.

This clonotype was picked up many times. The chain employs TRBV7-2 and TRBJ1-2, with no clear D. The CDR3 has 14 residues. V dropped 1 base and J dropped 3 bases, with 9 bases sitting between them. Germline loops: CDR1 SGHTA, CDR2 FQGNSA. Here the CDR3 reads CASSLDRGDYGYTF. The DNA for the CDR3 is TGTGCCAGCAGCTTAGATCGCGGCGACTATGGCTACACCTTC. Supplemented by reference TRBV7-2 and TRBJ1-2, the full variable domain reads GAGVSQSPSNKVTEKGKDVELRCDPISGHTALYWYRQSLGQGLEFLIYFQGNSAPDKSGLPSDRFSAERTGGSVSTLTIQRTQQEDSAVYLCASSLDRGDYGYTFGSGTRLTVV.

This clonotype was recorded many times. The chain has TRBV29-1 and TRBJ2-5; TRBD1 matches 11 bases. Germline V gives CDR1 SQVTM, CDR2 ANQGSEA. V was pared by 2 bases and J by 5 bases, with 7 bases of the junction left unmatched. The CDR3 has 15 amino acids. Written as DNA, the CDR3 is TGCAGCGTTGAATTGGGGACAGGGGGTTCGGAGACCCAGTACTTC. Translation: CSVELGTGGSETQYF.

This clonotype has a handful of counts. The chain couples TRBV15 to TRBJ1-4; no firm D call. The CDR3 covers 16 residues. Trimming shortened V by 5 bases and J by 6 bases, and 19 bases separated the two germline ends. CDR1 and CDR2 from the germline V gene are LNHNV and YYDKDF (reference sequence). The CDR3 here is CATSGSPGFLDEKLFF. In DNA form, the CDR3 reads TGTGCCACCAGCGGATCGCCGGGATTCTTAGATGAAAAACTGTTTTTT. Filled out from reference TRBV15 and TRBJ1-4, the complete variable domain reads DAMVIQNPRYQVTQFGKPVTLSCSQTLNHNVMYWYQQKSSQAPKLLFHYYDKDFNNEADTPDNFQSRRPNTSFCFLDIRSPGLGDTAMYLCATSGSPGFLDEKLFFGSGTQLSVL.

This clonotype has ten or more counts. The chain employs TRBV7-9 and TRBJ1-1; tentatively, D is TRBD1 (6 bases). Per the germline V gene, CDR1 is SEHNR and CDR2 is FQNEAQ (reference sequence). The CDR3 loop spans 15 amino acids. Trimming took off 1 base at V and 1 base at J, with 10 bases between the two ends. The CDR3: CASSLGDIKNTEAFF. The CDR3 DNA is TGTGCCAGCAGCTTAGGGGACATCAAGAACACTGAAGCTTTCTTT.

This rearrangement joins TRBV24-1 to TRBJ2-1; no clear D. Germline V gene sequence: CDR1 KGHDR, CDR2 SFDVKD. The CDR3 consists of 15 residues. The germline V and J ends were trimmed by 4 bases and 6 bases, with 15 bases remaining between them. CDR3 DNA: TGTGCCACCAGTGACCCAAGCTCCCAGGCCAATGAGCAGTTCTTC. It translates to CATSDPSSQANEQFF.

Regarding this clonotype: The junction departs from germline at one end; a sequencing error may be responsible. The rearrangement joins TRBV7-6 to TRBJ2-3, with D uncertain. The germline CDR1 and CDR2 sequences are SGHVS and FNYEAQ. The CDR3 consists of 14 residues. The CDR3 nucleotides are TGTGCCAGCAGCTTAGCCCCTTCGGCAGATACGCAGTGTTTT. It encodes CASSLAPSADTQCF. Supplemented by reference TRBV7-6 and TRBJ2-3, the full variable domain reads GAGVSQSPRYKVTKRGQDVALRCDPISGHVSLYWYRQALGQGPEFLTYFNYEAQQDKSGLPNDRFSAERPEGSISTLTIQRTEQRDSAMYRCASSLAPSADTQCFGPGTRLTVL.